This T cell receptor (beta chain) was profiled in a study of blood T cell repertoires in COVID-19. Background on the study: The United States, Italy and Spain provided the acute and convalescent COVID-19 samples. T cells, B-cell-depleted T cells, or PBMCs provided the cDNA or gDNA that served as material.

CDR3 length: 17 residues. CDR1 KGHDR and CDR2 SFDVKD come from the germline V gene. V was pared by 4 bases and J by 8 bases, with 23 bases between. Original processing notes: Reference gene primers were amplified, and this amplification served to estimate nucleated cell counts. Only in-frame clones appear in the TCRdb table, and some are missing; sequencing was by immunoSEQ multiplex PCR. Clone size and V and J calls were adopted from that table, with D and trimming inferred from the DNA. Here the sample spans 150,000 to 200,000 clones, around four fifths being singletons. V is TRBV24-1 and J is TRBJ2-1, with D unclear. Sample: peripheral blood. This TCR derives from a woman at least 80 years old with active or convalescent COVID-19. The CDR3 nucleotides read TGTGCCACCAGTGACCCCCAGACAAGAGTTGGTTTCGATGAGCAGTTCTTC. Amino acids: CATSDPQTRVGFDEQFF.